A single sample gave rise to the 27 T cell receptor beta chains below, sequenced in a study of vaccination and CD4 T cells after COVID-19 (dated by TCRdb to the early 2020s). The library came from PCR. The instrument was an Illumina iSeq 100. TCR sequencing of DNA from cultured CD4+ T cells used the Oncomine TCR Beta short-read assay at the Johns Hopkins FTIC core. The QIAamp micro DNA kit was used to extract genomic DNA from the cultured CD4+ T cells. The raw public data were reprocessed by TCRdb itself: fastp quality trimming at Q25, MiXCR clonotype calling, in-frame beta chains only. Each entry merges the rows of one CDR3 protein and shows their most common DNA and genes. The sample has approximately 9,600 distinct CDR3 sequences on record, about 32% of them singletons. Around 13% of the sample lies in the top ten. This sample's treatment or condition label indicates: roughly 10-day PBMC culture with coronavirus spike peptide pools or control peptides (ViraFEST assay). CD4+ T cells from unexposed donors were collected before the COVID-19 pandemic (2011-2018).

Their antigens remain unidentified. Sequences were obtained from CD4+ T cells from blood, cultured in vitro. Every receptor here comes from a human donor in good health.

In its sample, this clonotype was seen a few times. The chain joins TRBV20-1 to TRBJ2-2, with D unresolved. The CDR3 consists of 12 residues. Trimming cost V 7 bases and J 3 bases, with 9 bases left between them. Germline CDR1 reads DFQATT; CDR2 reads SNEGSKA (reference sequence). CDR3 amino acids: CSVNSDTGELFF. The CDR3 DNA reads TGCAGTGTTAACTCGGACACCGGGGAGCTGTTTTTT.

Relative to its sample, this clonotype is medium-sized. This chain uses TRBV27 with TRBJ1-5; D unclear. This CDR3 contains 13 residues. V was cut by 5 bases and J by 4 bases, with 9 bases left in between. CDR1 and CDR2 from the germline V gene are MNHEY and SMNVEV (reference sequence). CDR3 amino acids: CASSPRVNQPQHF. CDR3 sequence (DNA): TGTGCCAGCAGTCCAAGGGTTAATCAGCCCCAGCATTTT.

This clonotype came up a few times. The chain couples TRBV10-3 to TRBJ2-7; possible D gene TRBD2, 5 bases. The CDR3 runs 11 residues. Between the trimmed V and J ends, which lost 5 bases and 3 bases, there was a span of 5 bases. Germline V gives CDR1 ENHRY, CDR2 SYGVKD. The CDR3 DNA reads TGTGCCATCAGTAGCGGCTACGAGCAGTACTTC. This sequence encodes CAISSGYEQYF.

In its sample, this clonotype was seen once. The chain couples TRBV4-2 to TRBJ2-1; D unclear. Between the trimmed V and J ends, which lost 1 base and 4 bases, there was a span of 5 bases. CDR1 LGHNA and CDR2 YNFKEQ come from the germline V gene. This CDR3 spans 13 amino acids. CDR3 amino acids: CASSQGVYNEQFF. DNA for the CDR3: TGTGCCAGCAGCCAAGGAGTGTACAATGAGCAGTTCTTC.

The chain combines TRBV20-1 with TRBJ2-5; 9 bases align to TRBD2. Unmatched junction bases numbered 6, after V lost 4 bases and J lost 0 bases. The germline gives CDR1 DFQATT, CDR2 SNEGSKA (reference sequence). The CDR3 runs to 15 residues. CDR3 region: CSAIATSGYQETQYF. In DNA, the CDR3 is TGCAGTGCTATCGCGACTAGCGGATACCAAGAGACCCAGTACTTC.

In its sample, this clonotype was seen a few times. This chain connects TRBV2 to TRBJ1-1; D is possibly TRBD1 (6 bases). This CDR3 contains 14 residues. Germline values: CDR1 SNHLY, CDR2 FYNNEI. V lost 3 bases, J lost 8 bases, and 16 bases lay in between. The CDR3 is CASSDRRGPQEAFF. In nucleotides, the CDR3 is TGTGCCAGCAGTGACAGGCGGGGGCCGCAGGAAGCTTTCTTT.

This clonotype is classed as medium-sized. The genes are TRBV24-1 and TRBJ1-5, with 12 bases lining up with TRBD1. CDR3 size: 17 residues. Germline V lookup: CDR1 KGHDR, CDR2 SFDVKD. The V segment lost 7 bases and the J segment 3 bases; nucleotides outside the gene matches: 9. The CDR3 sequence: CATRGTGGDLNNQPQHF. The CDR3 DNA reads TGTGCCACCAGGGGGACAGGGGGCGACCTAAACAATCAGCCCCAGCATTTT.

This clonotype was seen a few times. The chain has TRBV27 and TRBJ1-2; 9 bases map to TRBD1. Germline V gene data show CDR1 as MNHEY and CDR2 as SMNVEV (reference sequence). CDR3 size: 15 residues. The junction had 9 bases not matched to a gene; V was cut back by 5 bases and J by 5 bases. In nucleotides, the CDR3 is TGTGCCAGCAGTACCACACGGGACAGGGTTTATGGCTACACCTTC. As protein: CASSTTRDRVYGYTF.

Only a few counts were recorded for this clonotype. CDR3 DNA sequence: TGTGCCAGCAGCTTAGTTGCGAGGACCTACGAGCAGTACTTC. Translating it yields CASSLVARTYEQYF. This chain connects TRBV7-2 to TRBJ2-7, with D hard to call. Germline V CDR1 and CDR2: SGHTA, FQGNSA. Deletions cut 1 base from V and 2 bases from J, with 9 bases between. This CDR3 is built from 14 residues.

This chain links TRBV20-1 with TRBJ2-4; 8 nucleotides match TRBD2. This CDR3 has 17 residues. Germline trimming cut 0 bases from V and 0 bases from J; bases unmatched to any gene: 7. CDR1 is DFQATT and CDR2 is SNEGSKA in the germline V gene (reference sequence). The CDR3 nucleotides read TGCAGTGCTAGAGATCCCCTAGCGGGTGTAGCCAAAAACATTCAGTACTTC. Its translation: CSARDPLAGVAKNIQYF.

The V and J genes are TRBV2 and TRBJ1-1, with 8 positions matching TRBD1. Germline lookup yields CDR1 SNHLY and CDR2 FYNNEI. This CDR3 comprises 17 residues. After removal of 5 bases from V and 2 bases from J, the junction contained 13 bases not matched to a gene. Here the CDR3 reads CASSLSGQGRLNTEAFF. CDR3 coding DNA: TGTGCCAGCAGTCTTAGCGGACAGGGCCGACTTAACACTGAAGCTTTCTTT.

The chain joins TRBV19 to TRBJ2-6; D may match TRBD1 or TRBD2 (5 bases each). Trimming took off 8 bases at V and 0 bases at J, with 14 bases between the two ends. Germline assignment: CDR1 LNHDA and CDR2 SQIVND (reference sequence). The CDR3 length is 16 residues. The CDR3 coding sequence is TGTGCCAGTCAACGGGACGGGCTCTCTGGGGCCAACGTCCTGACTTTC. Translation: CASQRDGLSGANVLTF.

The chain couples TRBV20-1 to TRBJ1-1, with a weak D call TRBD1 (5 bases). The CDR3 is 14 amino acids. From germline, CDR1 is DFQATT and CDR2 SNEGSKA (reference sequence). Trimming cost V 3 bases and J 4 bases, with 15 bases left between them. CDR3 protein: CSASYRGVRTEAFF. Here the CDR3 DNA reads TGCAGTGCTAGCTATCGGGGGGTACGCACTGAAGCTTTCTTT.

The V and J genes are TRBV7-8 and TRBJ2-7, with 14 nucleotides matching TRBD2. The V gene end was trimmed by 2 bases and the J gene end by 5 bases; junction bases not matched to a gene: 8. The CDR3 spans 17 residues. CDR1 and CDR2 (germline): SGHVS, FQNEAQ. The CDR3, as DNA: TGTGCCAGCAGCTTACCGACTAGCGGGAGGGCCAACGACGAGCAGTACTTC. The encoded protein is CASSLPTSGRANDEQYF.

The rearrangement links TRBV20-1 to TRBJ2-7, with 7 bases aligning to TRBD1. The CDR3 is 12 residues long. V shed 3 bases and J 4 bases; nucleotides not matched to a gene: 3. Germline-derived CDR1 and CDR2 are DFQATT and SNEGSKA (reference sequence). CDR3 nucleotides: TGCAGTGCTAGGACAGGGATTTACGAGCAGTACTTC. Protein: CSARTGIYEQYF.

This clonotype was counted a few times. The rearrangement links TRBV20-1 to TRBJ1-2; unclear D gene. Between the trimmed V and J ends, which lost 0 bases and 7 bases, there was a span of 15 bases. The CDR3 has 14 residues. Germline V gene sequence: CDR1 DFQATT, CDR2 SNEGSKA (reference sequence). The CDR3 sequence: CSARDPPEGPGYTF. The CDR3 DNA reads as TGCAGTGCTAGAGACCCCCCGGAAGGTCCTGGCTACACCTTC.

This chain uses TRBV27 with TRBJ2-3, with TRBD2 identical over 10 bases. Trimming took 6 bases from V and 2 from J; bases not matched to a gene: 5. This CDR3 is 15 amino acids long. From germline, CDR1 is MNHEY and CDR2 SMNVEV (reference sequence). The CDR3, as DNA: TGTGCCAGCAGGGGACTAGCGAAACTCACAGATACGCAGTATTTT. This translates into CASRGLAKLTDTQYF.

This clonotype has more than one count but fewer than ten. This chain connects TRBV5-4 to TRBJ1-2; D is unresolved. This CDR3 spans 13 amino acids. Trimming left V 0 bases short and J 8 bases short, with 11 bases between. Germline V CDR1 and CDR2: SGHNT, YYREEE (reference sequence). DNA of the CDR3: TGTGCCAGCAGCTTGGACCGGTCGTCGGGCTACACCTTC. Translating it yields CASSLDRSSGYTF.

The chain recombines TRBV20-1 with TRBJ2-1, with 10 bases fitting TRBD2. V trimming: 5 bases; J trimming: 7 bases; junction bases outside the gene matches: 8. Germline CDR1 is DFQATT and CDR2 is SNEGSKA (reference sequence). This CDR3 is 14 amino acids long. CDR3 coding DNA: TGCAGTGCTTACAAAGCGGGAGGGGCTAATGAGCAGTTCTTC. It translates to CSAYKAGGANEQFF.

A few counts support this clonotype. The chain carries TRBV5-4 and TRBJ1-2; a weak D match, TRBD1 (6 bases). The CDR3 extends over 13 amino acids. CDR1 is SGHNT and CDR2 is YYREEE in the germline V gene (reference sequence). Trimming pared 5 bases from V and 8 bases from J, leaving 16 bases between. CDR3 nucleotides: TGTGCCAGCAGTCAGACAGGACCCTTCGGCTACACCTTC. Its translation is CASSQTGPFGYTF.

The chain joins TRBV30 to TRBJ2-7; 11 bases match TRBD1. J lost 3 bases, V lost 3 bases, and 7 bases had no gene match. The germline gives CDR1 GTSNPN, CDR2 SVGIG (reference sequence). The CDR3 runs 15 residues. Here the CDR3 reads CAWRGTGGPLYEQYF. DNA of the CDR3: TGTGCCTGGAGGGGGACAGGGGGTCCCCTCTACGAGCAGTACTTC.

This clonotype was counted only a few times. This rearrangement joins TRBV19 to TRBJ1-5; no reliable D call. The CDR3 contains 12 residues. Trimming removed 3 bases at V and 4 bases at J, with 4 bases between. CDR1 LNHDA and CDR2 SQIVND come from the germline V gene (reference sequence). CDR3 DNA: TGTGCCAGTAGTATGGGAAATCAGCCCCAGCATTTT. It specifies CASSMGNQPQHF.

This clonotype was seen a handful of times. The CDR3 DNA reads TGTGCCAGCAGTGGGTTGGGGGGTCGGACAGATACGCAGTATTTT. Translated: CASSGLGGRTDTQYF. The chain links TRBV6-1 to TRBJ2-3, with D possibly TRBD2 on 6 matching bases. There are 15 residues in the CDR3. The ends were cut back, 4 bases at V and 3 bases at J, with 14 bases in the middle. Germline-derived CDR1 and CDR2 are MNHNS and SASEGT.

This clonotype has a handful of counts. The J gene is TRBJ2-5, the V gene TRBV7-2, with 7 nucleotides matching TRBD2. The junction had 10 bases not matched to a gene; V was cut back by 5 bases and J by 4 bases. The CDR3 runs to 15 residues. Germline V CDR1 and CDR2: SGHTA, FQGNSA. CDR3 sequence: CASSPRIPGGETQYF. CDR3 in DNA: TGTGCCAGCAGCCCCCGCATACCGGGGGGAGAGACCCAGTACTTC.

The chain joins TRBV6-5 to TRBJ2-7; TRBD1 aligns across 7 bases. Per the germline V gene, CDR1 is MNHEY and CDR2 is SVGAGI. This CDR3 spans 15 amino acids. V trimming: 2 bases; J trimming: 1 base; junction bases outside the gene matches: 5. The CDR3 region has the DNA TGTGCCAGCAGTTACAGGACAGGACCATCCTACGAGCAGTACTTC. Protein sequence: CASSYRTGPSYEQYF.

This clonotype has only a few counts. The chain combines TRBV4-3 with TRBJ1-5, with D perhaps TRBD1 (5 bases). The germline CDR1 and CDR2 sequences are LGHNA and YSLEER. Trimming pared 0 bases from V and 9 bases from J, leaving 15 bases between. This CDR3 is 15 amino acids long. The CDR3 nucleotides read TGCGCCAGCAGCCAAGAAGGGGCAGGTTCAGGGCCCCAGCATTTT. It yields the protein CASSQEGAGSGPQHF.

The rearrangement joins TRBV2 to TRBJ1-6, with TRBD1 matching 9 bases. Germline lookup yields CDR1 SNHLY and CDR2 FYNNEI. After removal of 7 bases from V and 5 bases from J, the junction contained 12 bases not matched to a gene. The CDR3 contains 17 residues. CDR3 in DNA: TGTGCCAGCACCGAGGGGGACAGGGTCTGGAATAATTCACCCCTCCACTTT. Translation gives CASTEGDRVWNNSPLHF.